Listed here are 26 T cell receptor beta chains from one sample, sequenced in a study of shared clonotypes between healthy human individuals. Assay: immunoSEQ multiplex PCR; the TCRdb copy retains only in-frame clones and omits some. The sample records 800,000 to 1,200,000 clones, around 78% being singletons. The source material was memory CD4+ T cells from PBMCs. Subset indicated: CD45RA-negative fraction. All receptors derive from a man in his late teens or twenties in good health. Some clones in this sample may be carry-over from other donors' samples.

The V gene is TRBV6-1, the J gene TRBJ1-2; no clear D gene. The germline V gene has CDR1 MNHNS and CDR2 SASEGT. The CDR3 covers 12 residues. The V end lost 1 base, the J end lost 5 bases, and 5 bases lay between the germline ends. For the CDR3, the DNA is TGTGCCAGCAGTGAAGACAGATATGGCTACACCTTC. It is translated as CASSEDRYGYTF.

The DNA for the CDR3 is TGTGCCAGCAGCCCGACGGCTGGGGCCAAAAACATTCAGTACTTC. The encoded protein is CASSPTAGAKNIQYF. The J gene is TRBJ2-4, the V gene TRBV11-2; no reliable D call. The CDR3 is 15 amino acids. V lost 5 bases and J 1 base, leaving 12 bases between the germline ends. The germline CDR1 and CDR2 sequences are SGHAT and FQNNGV.

With respect to this clone: This sample includes further DNA sequences coding for the same CDR3. The V call is TRBV30, the J call TRBJ1-3; D not certain. Trimming stripped 4 bases from V and 0 bases from J, with 7 bases between. The CDR3 covers 13 residues. The germline gives CDR1 GTSNPN, CDR2 SVGIG (reference sequence). CDR3 region: CAWTRTSGNTIYF. Here the CDR3 DNA reads TGTGCCTGGACCAGAACCTCTGGAAACACCATATATTTT.

This chain uses TRBV5-6 with TRBJ2-5; tentatively, D is TRBD2 (5 bases). The CDR3 has 14 amino acids. Trimming removed 4 bases at V and 5 bases at J, with 15 bases between. Germline assignment: CDR1 SGHDT and CDR2 YYEEEE. This CDR3 reads CASSPSPGLETQYF. For the CDR3, the DNA is TGTGCCAGCAGCCCCTCCCCGGGATTGGAGACCCAGTACTTC.

In this sample, this clone turned up a few times. The rearrangement joins TRBV7-9 to TRBJ1-2; D is unclear. The CDR3 runs to 14 residues. The germline gives CDR1 SEHNR, CDR2 FQNEAQ (reference sequence). Trimming removed 5 bases from V and 7 bases from J, with 17 bases in between. In DNA, the CDR3 is TGTGCCAGCAGCAGAGGGTCGTTGGACGGTGGCTACACCTTC. Residues: CASSRGSLDGGYTF.

The genes are TRBV29-1 and TRBJ2-2; D may match TRBD1 or TRBD2 (6 bases each). Germline loops: CDR1 SQVTM, CDR2 ANQGSEA. CDR3 length: 13 residues. V was pared by 1 base and J by 7 bases, with 10 bases between. CDR3 nucleotide sequence: TGCAGCGTTGAAGCGGGGGCGGGCGGGGAGCTGTTTTTT. Translating gives CSVEAGAGGELFF.

The chain couples TRBV6-9 to TRBJ2-5; TRBD1 matches at 9 bases. The CDR3 covers 15 residues. After removal of 5 bases from V and 11 bases from J, the junction contained 15 bases not matched to a gene. The germline gives CDR1 MNHGY, CDR2 SVAAGI. Written as DNA, the CDR3 is TGTGCCAGCAGTGACCCGGGACAGGGTGTTAACGGGCAGTACTTC. Translation gives CASSDPGQGVNGQYF.

The table lists this clone with a count of one. The chain recombines TRBV15 with TRBJ1-5; D is ambiguous. The V and J ends lost 0 bases and 0 bases respectively, with 18 bases between them. The CDR3 covers 19 residues. Germline V gene sequence: CDR1 LNHNV, CDR2 YYDKDF (reference sequence). The CDR3 DNA reads as TGTGCCACCAGCAGAGATCATATATACGTCAGTTCTAGCAATCAGCCCCAGCATTTT. Its translation: CATSRDHIYVSSSNQPQHF.

This clone was found a few times. The chain carries TRBV7-9 and TRBJ2-7; a possible D gene is TRBD2 (6 bases). Germline V CDR1 and CDR2: SEHNR, FQNEAQ (reference sequence). Trimming stripped 6 bases from V and 3 bases from J, with 15 bases between. This CDR3 has 14 residues. In DNA form, the CDR3 reads TGTGCCAGCAGTCACAGCGCGGGGCGCTACGAGCAGTACTTC. Protein: CASSHSAGRYEQYF.

The V and J genes are TRBV2 and TRBJ1-5; D might be TRBD1 (6 bases). The V and J ends lost 0 bases and 2 bases respectively, with 14 bases between them. The CDR3 totals 17 residues. The V gene's germline CDR1 is SNHLY and CDR2 FYNNEI. The CDR3 DNA sequence: TGTGCCAGCAGTGAAGCGTTCGGGGGGCCAGGCAATCAGCCCCAGCATTTT. Its protein is CASSEAFGGPGNQPQHF.

The CDR3 region has the DNA TGTGCCAGCAGTTACCTTGGATCTTTTAGGGAGCAGTACTTC. Protein sequence: CASSYLGSFREQYF. This chain joins TRBV6-6 and TRBJ2-7; no reliable D call. The V end was cut by 2 bases, the J end by 7 bases, with 15 bases between. The V gene's germline CDR1 is MNHNY and CDR2 SVGAGI (reference sequence). The length of the CDR3 is 14 residues.

On this clone itself: Other DNA variants within this sample encode the same CDR3. The gene calls are TRBV7-9 and TRBJ1-1; 7 bases agree with TRBD1. Looked up from germline, CDR1 is SEHNR and CDR2 is FQNEAQ (reference sequence). V lost 5 bases and J lost 4; bases outside the gene matches: 4. This CDR3 contains 13 residues. CDR3 bases: TGTGCCAGCAGCCCGCAGGGGGGCACTGAAGCTTTCTTT. Protein product: CASSPQGGTEAFF.

This clone was observed a single time. Other DNA sequences in the sample encode the same CDR3. This chain joins TRBV5-1 and TRBJ2-1; unclear D gene. Trimming removed 4 bases from V and 4 bases from J, with 6 bases in between. The germline V gene has CDR1 SGHRS and CDR2 YFSETQ. This CDR3 is built from 12 residues. The CDR3 DNA follows: TGCGCCAGCAGCCTACAGTACAATGAGCAGTTCTTC. It specifies CASSLQYNEQFF.

The chain links TRBV5-1 to TRBJ1-2; D remains unclear. This CDR3 has 14 amino acids. Germline V gene sequence: CDR1 SGHRS, CDR2 YFSETQ. Trimming shortened V by 0 bases and J by 3 bases, and 9 bases separated the two germline ends. The CDR3 DNA sequence: TGCGCCAGCAGCTTGGGTCCGAGCGACTATGGCTACACCTTC. This encodes CASSLGPSDYGYTF. The variable domain in full, completed from reference TRBV5-1 and TRBJ1-2, reads KAGVTQTPRYLIKTRGQQVTLSCSPISGHRSVSWYQQTPGQGLQFLFEYFSETQRNKGNFPGRFSGRQFSNSRSEMNVSTLELGDSALYLCASSLGPSDYGYTFGSGTRLTVV.

This clone was seen just once. The chain combines TRBV12-5 with TRBJ2-5; D is unclear. Per germline, CDR1 LGHNT and CDR2 FRNRAP. The CDR3 has 12 residues. V lost 5 bases and J 4 bases, leaving 8 bases between the germline ends. The CDR3 bases are TGTGCTAGTGGTCCAGGCCGAGAGACCCAGTACTTC. As protein: CASGPGRETQYF.

The gene calls are TRBV18 and TRBJ2-1; TRBD2 matches 12 bases. J gave up 6 bases and V 5 bases, and 5 bases lay outside the gene matches. Per the germline V gene, CDR1 is KGHSH and CDR2 is LQKENI. This CDR3 comprises 15 residues. CDR3 nucleotides: TGTGCCAGCTCATTAGGACTAGCGGGACTCAATGAGCAGTTCTTC. Translating it yields CASSLGLAGLNEQFF.

The sample holds one count of this clone. This CDR3 is CASSQDLLAGAGELFF. The CDR3 DNA follows: TGCGCCAGCAGCCAAGATTTACTAGCGGGAGCCGGGGAGCTGTTTTTT. The rearrangement uses TRBV4-3 and TRBJ2-2; TRBD2 matches 11 bases. V lost 0 bases, J lost 6 bases, and 3 bases stayed unmatched. The CDR3 contains 16 residues. Germline V gene sequence: CDR1 LGHNA, CDR2 YSLEER.

This rearrangement joins TRBV7-3 to TRBJ2-2; 8 positions match TRBD2. V lost 5 bases, J lost 6 bases, and 5 bases stayed unmatched. Per germline, CDR1 SGHTA and CDR2 FQGTGA. This CDR3 contains 14 residues. The CDR3 spells CASSTTGGPGELFF. CDR3 bases: TGTGCCAGCAGCACCACGGGGGGGCCCGGGGAGCTGTTTTTT.

V gene TRBV15 combines with J gene TRBJ2-7; TRBD1 aligns across 9 bases. The CDR3 loop spans 18 amino acids. V dropped 0 bases and J dropped 0; count of bases not matched to a gene: 9. In germline, CDR1 is LNHNV, CDR2 YYDKDF (reference sequence). The DNA for the CDR3 is TGTGCCACCAGCAGAGACATTCCTGGGACAGGGAGCTCCTACGAGCAGTACTTC. Amino acid sequence: CATSRDIPGTGSSYEQYF.

This rearrangement joins TRBV10-3 to TRBJ2-7; 8 nucleotides agree with TRBD1. Per germline, CDR1 ENHRY and CDR2 SYGVKD. This CDR3 spans 14 amino acids. J was trimmed by 3 bases and V by 7 bases; bases with no gene match: 8. The CDR3 reads CAIKYGTGDYEQYF. CDR3 sequence (DNA): TGTGCCATCAAGTACGGGACAGGAGACTACGAGCAGTACTTC.

J is TRBJ1-4 and V is TRBV6-5, with D maybe TRBD1 (5 bases). The CDR3 extends over 15 amino acids. V shed 0 bases and J shed 7 bases, with 12 bases lying between them. CDR1 MNHEY and CDR2 SVGAGI come from the germline V gene. In nucleotides, the CDR3 is TGTGCCAGCAGTTACTCTTGGAGGGGAGCTGAAAAACTGTTTTTT. The encoded protein is CASSYSWRGAEKLFF.

This rearrangement joins TRBV4-1 to TRBJ1-1, with D perhaps TRBD1 (5 bases). Per germline, CDR1 MGHRA and CDR2 YSYEKL. The CDR3 contains 17 residues. V was cut by 6 bases and J by 6 bases, with 26 bases left in between. The CDR3 loop is CASSLARGGRGLPEAFF. The CDR3 DNA reads TGCGCCAGCAGTCTAGCACGGGGGGGTAGGGGTTTGCCTGAAGCTTTCTTT.

This clone has just one count. The genes are TRBV5-6 and TRBJ1-2; D remains ambiguous. The CDR3 is made up of 15 amino acids. CDR1 and CDR2 (germline): SGHDT, YYEEEE. Trimming took off 0 bases at V and 2 bases at J, with 11 bases between the two ends. CDR3 residues: CASSLVGRANYGYTF. The DNA for the CDR3 is TGTGCCAGCAGCTTGGTTGGCAGAGCAAACTATGGCTACACCTTC.

This chain connects TRBV18 to TRBJ2-1, with a tentative D call TRBD2 (5 bases). V lost 2 bases, J lost 9 bases, and 11 bases lay in between. This CDR3 has 13 amino acids. Germline V lookup: CDR1 KGHSH, CDR2 LQKENI. DNA of the CDR3: TGTGCCAGCTCACCAAACGGGAACAGTGAGCAGTTCTTC. Protein: CASSPNGNSEQFF.

CDR3 amino acids: CASSRRGGEQFF. The CDR3 DNA reads TGTGCCAGCAGTCGGCGCGGGGGTGAGCAGTTCTTC. The rearrangement links TRBV28 to TRBJ2-1; TRBD2 matches 7 bases. The V segment lost 5 bases and the J segment 9 bases; nucleotides outside the gene matches: 4. CDR1 and CDR2 (germline): MDHEN, SYDVKM. The CDR3 loop spans 12 amino acids.

This clone was observed once. V is TRBV28 and J is TRBJ1-4; maybe TRBD1 (5 bases). Trimming took 4 bases from V and 12 from J, leaving 27 bases between them. The CDR3 consists of 17 residues. The V gene's germline CDR1 is MDHEN and CDR2 SYDVKM. CDR3 nucleotide sequence: TGTGCCAGCAGTTCCCCGACAGTCGTCGGTGCCTTTTCTGAACTGTTTTTT. Translated, it gives CASSSPTVVGAFSELFF. The whole variable domain, filled in from reference TRBV28 and TRBJ1-4, reads DVKVTQSSRYLVKRTGEKVFLECVQDMDHENMFWYRQDPGLGLRLIYFSYDVKMKEKGDIPEGYSVSREKKERFSLILESASTNQTSMYLCASSSPTVVGAFSELFFGSGTQLSVL.